A single sample gave rise to the 20 T cell receptor beta chains below, sequenced in a study of blood T cell repertoires in COVID-19. The repertoire was sequenced with immunoSEQ multiplex PCR; TCRdb's copy has only in-frame clones and lacks some. The profile covers about 160,000 clones, with 65% to 80% appearing a single time and approximately 8% taken by the ten largest. The source material was peripheral blood. Receptors originate from a man aged 55 to 69 with acute or convalescent COVID-19.

V is TRBV4-2 and J is TRBJ2-7; D remains unclear. The CDR3 consists of 14 residues. Germline V gene sequence: CDR1 LGHNA, CDR2 YNFKEQ. Trimming cost V 0 bases and J 1 base, with 7 bases left between them. CDR3 nucleotides: TGTGCCAGCAGCCAAGATGGCAGTTCCTACGAGCAGTACTTC. It translates to CASSQDGSSYEQYF.

The chain links TRBV5-3 to TRBJ1-2; no definite D call. TRBV5-3 counts as an open reading frame of uncertain function. This CDR3 comprises 13 residues. Trimming pared 1 base from V and 4 bases from J, leaving 8 bases between. The CDR3 protein is CARSLPLGYGYTF. In DNA, the CDR3 is TGTGCCAGAAGCTTGCCGCTAGGCTATGGCTACACCTTC.

The rearrangement links TRBV18 to TRBJ1-6; 8 positions match TRBD1. V trimming: 3 bases; J trimming: 9 bases; junction bases outside the gene matches: 7. Germline loops: CDR1 KGHSH, CDR2 LQKENI. The CDR3 length is 15 residues. CDR3 amino acids: CASSPQGAPSSPLHF. DNA for the CDR3: TGTGCCAGCTCACCCCAGGGGGCTCCCTCTTCACCCCTCCACTTT.

This clone showed up just once. This chain links TRBV5-4 with TRBJ1-1; no firm D call. Germline V gene sequence: CDR1 SGHNT, CDR2 YYREEE (reference sequence). V dropped 4 bases and J dropped 6 bases, with 13 bases sitting between them. CDR3 length: 13 amino acids. This CDR3 is CASSPGYGAEAFF. The CDR3 DNA reads as TGTGCCAGCAGCCCCGGCTACGGGGCTGAAGCTTTCTTT.

This clone was picked up a small number of times. The rearrangement uses TRBV5-4 and TRBJ2-1; 11 bases match TRBD2. The CDR3 spans 16 residues. Trimming cost V 1 base and J 7 bases; bases outside gene matches: 7. From germline, CDR1 is SGHNT and CDR2 YYREEE (reference sequence). The CDR3 DNA reads as TGTGCCAGCAGCTTGCTTGGTCTAGCGGGGGGTAATGAGCAGTTCTTC. Translating gives CASSLLGLAGGNEQFF.

The rearrangement uses TRBV3-1 (or the pseudogene TRBV3-2) and TRBJ1-3, with unresolved D. Germline lookup yields CDR1 LGHDT and CDR2 YNNKEL (reference sequence). Trimming took off 1 base at V and 3 bases at J, with 10 bases between the two ends. The CDR3 length is 15 residues. CDR3: CASSQGSRLGNTIYF. The CDR3 DNA reads as TGTGCCAGCAGCCAAGGCAGTAGACTTGGAAACACCATATATTTT.

Ten or more counts support this clone. As DNA, the CDR3 is TGTGCCAGCACCTCGGGGGGAAGCCAAGAGACCCAGTACTTC. As protein: CASTSGGSQETQYF. The V gene is TRBV11-2, the J gene TRBJ2-5; TRBD2 matches 7 bases. Germline assignment: CDR1 SGHAT and CDR2 FQNNGV. The CDR3 totals 14 residues. V shed 7 bases and J 1 base; nucleotides not matched to a gene: 6. Together with reference TRBV11-2 and TRBJ2-5, the CDR3 gives the full variable domain: EAGVAQSPRYKIIEKRQSVAFWCNPISGHATLYWYQQILGQGPKLLIQFQNNGVVDDSQLPKDRFSAERLKGVDSTLKIQPAKLEDSAVYLCASTSGGSQETQYFGPGTRLLVL.

The chain employs TRBV5-4 and TRBJ1-1, with 8 bases identical to TRBD1. Germline lookup yields CDR1 SGHNT and CDR2 YYREEE (reference sequence). This CDR3 contains 16 residues. Unmatched junction bases numbered 10, after V lost 4 bases and J lost 2 bases. The CDR3 DNA reads TGTGCCAGCAGCCTCGACCCCGGGACAGGAAACACTGAAGCTTTCTTT. Translating it yields CASSLDPGTGNTEAFF.

V gene TRBV11-2 combines with J gene TRBJ2-5; the match to TRBD2 covers 10 bases. V trimming: 3 bases; J trimming: 6 bases; junction bases outside the gene matches: 7. The germline gives CDR1 SGHAT, CDR2 FQNNGV. The CDR3 runs to 15 residues. The CDR3 reads CASSLDSGGAKTQYF. As DNA, the CDR3 is TGTGCCAGCAGCTTGGACAGCGGGGGGGCTAAGACCCAGTACTTC.

The chain carries TRBV7-9 and TRBJ1-1, with 11 nucleotides matching TRBD1. Germline V gives CDR1 SEHNR, CDR2 FQNEAQ (reference sequence). The CDR3 is made up of 15 amino acids. V was pared by 4 bases and J by 3 bases, with 4 bases of the junction left unmatched. The chain's CDR3 is CASSWGTGGDTEAFF. The CDR3 DNA reads as TGTGCCAGCAGCTGGGGGACAGGGGGAGACACTGAAGCTTTCTTT.

This clone was seen only a few times. This chain links TRBV5-6 with TRBJ2-7; D ambiguous. The ends were cut back, 1 base at V and 1 base at J, with 6 bases in the middle. The CDR3 length is 13 residues. Germline CDR1 SGHDT, CDR2 YYEEEE. Here the CDR3 reads CASSLTASYEQYF. In DNA form, the CDR3 reads TGTGCCAGCAGCTTGACAGCTTCCTACGAGCAGTACTTC.

The chain uses TRBV5-1 and TRBJ1-1, with 9 bases fitting TRBD1. Germline V CDR1 and CDR2: SGHRS, YFSETQ. V lost 0 bases, J lost 5 bases, and 8 bases stayed unmatched. This CDR3 comprises 16 residues. The DNA for the CDR3 is TGCGCCAGCAGCTTGGTGGGACAGGGTGGAAGAACTGAAGCTTTCTTT. Residues: CASSLVGQGGRTEAFF.

Here the CDR3 DNA reads TGTGCCAGCAGCTCAGATTCGAACAGGGACGGCGGCTACACCTTC. Its protein is CASSSDSNRDGGYTF. The rearrangement joins TRBV9 to TRBJ1-2; the D gene is possibly TRBD1 (6 bases). The V gene lost 4 bases and the J gene lost 8 bases, with 21 bases spanning the gap. Germline CDR1 and CDR2: SGDLS and YYNGEE. The CDR3 runs to 15 residues.

This chain joins TRBV2 and TRBJ1-4, with D maybe TRBD1 (5 bases). Germline V gives CDR1 SNHLY, CDR2 FYNNEI. Trimming removed 7 bases from V and 7 bases from J, with 16 bases in between. The CDR3 runs 14 residues. The chain's CDR3 is CASKPGTRGEKLFF. The CDR3 DNA reads as TGTGCCAGCAAGCCGGGGACTAGGGGTGAAAAACTGTTTTTT. Full variable domain (missing parts from reference TRBV2 and TRBJ1-4): EPEVTQTPSHQVTQMGQEVILRCVPISNHLYFYWYRQILGQKVEFLVSFYNNEISEKSEIFDDQFSVERPDGSNFTLKIRSTKLEDSAMYFCASKPGTRGEKLFFGSGTQLSVL.

This clone was observed a few times. V gene TRBV3-1 (or the pseudogene TRBV3-2) combines with J gene TRBJ1-5; no firm D call. The ends were cut back, 4 bases at V and 0 bases at J, with 7 bases in the middle. CDR1 LGHDT and CDR2 YNNKEL come from the germline V gene (reference sequence). This CDR3 is built from 14 residues. The CDR3 region is CASSPGHSNQPQHF. The CDR3 region has the DNA TGTGCCAGCAGCCCGGGTCATAGCAATCAGCCCCAGCATTTT.

V and J are TRBV27 and TRBJ2-7, with 12 bases aligning to TRBD2. Trimming cost V 3 bases and J 6 bases; bases outside gene matches: 6. The CDR3 length is 15 residues. CDR1 MNHEY and CDR2 SMNVEV come from the germline V gene (reference sequence). CDR3: CASSFRLAGGAEQYF. The DNA for the CDR3 is TGTGCCAGCAGTTTTAGGCTAGCGGGGGGGGCCGAGCAGTACTTC.

The chain links TRBV9 to TRBJ2-5; possibly TRBD2 for D (6 bases). Per germline, CDR1 SGDLS and CDR2 YYNGEE. V lost 3 bases to trimming and J lost 5 bases, with 23 bases between them. The CDR3 is 17 residues long. This CDR3 is CASSAPGSAFLGETQYF. The CDR3, as DNA: TGTGCCAGCAGCGCACCCGGGAGCGCGTTCCTTGGGGAGACCCAGTACTTC.

The gene calls are TRBV9 and TRBJ2-3, with TRBD1 identical over 9 bases. The ends lost 3 bases at V and 3 bases at J; junction bases unmatched: 5. This CDR3 is built from 15 residues. The germline V gene encodes CDR1 SGDLS and CDR2 YYNGEE. The CDR3 nucleotides read TGTGCCAGCAGCGGGGGACAGGGTTTTACAGATACGCAGTATTTT. Translating gives CASSGGQGFTDTQYF.

The chain joins TRBV5-1 to TRBJ2-2; D remains ambiguous. The CDR3 contains 15 residues. The germline V gene has CDR1 SGHRS and CDR2 YFSETQ. Trimming removed 0 bases from V and 0 bases from J, with 6 bases in between. The CDR3 region is CASSLAQSNTGELFF. The CDR3 region has the DNA TGCGCCAGCAGCTTGGCCCAGTCGAACACCGGGGAGCTGTTTTTT.

The genes are TRBV5-1 and TRBJ1-1; weak D call: TRBD1 (6 bases). This CDR3 comprises 14 residues. Per the germline V gene, CDR1 is SGHRS and CDR2 is YFSETQ. V gave up 7 bases and J gave up 1 base, with 14 bases separating them. CDR3: CASGRDTSNTEAFF. As DNA, the CDR3 is TGCGCCAGCGGTAGGGACACTTCGAACACTGAAGCTTTCTTT.